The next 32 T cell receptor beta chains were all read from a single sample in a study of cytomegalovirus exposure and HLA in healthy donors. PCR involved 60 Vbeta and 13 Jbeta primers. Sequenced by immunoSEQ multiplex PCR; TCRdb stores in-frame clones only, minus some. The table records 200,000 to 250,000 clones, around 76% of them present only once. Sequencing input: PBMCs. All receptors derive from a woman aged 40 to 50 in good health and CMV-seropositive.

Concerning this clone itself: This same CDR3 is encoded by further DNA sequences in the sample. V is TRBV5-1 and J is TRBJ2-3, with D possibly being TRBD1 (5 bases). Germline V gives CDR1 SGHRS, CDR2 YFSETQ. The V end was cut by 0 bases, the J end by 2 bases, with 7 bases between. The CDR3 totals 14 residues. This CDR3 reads CASSLGQSTDTQYF. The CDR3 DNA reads TGCGCCAGCAGCTTGGGACAGTCCACAGATACGCAGTATTTT.

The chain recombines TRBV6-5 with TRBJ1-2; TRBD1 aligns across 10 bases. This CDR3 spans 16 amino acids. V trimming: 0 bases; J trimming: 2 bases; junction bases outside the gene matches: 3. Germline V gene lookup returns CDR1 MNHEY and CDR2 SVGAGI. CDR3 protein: CASSYSTTGGNYGYTF. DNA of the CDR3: TGTGCCAGCAGTTACTCGACGACAGGGGGCAACTATGGCTACACCTTC.

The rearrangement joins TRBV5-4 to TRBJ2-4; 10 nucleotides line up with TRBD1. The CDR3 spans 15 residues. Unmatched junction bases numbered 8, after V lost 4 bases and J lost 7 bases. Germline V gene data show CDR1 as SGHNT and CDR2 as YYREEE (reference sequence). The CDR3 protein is CASSLGQGVNNIQYF. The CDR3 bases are TGTGCCAGCAGCCTCGGACAGGGGGTAAATAACATTCAGTACTTC.

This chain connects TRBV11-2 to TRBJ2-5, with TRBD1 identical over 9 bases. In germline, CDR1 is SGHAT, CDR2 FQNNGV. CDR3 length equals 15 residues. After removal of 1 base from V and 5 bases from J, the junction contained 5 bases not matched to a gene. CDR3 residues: CASSLVGQGGETQYF. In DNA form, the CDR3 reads TGTGCCAGCAGCTTAGTGGGACAGGGAGGCGAGACCCAGTACTTC.

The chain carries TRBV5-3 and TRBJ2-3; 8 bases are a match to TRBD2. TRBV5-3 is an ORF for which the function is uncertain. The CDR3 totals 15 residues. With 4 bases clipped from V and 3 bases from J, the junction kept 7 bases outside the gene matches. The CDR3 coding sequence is TGTGCCAGAAGCGGGAGCGGGAGAAGGACAGATACGCAGTATTTT. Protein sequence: CARSGSGRRTDTQYF.

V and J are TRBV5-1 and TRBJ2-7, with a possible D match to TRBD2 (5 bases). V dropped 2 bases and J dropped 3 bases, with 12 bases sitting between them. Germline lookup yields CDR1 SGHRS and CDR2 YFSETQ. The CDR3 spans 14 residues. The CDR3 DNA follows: TGCGCCAGCAGCTTAGATGCGGGCTTCTACGAGCAGTACTTC. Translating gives CASSLDAGFYEQYF.

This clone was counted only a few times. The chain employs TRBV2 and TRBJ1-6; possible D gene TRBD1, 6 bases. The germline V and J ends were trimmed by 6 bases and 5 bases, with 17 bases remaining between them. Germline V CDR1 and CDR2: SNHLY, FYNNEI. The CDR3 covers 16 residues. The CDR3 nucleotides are TGTGCCAGCAGGAGGGACATCGGAGGCCATAATTCACCCCTCCACTTT. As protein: CASRRDIGGHNSPLHF.

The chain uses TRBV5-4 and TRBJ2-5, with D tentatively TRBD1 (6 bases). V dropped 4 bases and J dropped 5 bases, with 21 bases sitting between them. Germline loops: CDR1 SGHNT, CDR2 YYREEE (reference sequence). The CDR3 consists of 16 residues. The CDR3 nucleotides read TGTGCCAGCAGCCCTACAGGGCCTGGAGTGAAGGAGACCCAGTACTTC. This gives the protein CASSPTGPGVKETQYF.

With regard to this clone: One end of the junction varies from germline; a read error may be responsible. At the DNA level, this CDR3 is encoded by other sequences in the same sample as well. The CDR3 DNA sequence: TGCGCCAGCAGCGAGAGGGGACAGGGAGATAAAGCTTTCTTT. This encodes CASSERGQGDKAFF. The chain has TRBV9 and TRBJ1-1, with 9 bases lining up with TRBD1. The CDR3 length is 14 residues. CDR1 and CDR2 (germline): SGDLS, YYNGEE.

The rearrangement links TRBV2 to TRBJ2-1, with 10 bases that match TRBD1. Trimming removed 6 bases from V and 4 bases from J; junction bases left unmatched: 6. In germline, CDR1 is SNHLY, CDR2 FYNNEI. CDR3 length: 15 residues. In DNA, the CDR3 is TGTGCCAGCAGGCTCCCGGGACAGGGGTACAATGAGCAGTTCTTC. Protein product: CASRLPGQGYNEQFF.

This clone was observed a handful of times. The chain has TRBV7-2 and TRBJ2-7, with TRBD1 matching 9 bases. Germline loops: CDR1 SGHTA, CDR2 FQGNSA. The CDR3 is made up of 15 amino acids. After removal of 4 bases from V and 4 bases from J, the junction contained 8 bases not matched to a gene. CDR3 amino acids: CASSSGTGSTYEQYF. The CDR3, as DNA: TGTGCCAGCAGCTCGGGGACAGGGTCTACTTACGAGCAGTACTTC.

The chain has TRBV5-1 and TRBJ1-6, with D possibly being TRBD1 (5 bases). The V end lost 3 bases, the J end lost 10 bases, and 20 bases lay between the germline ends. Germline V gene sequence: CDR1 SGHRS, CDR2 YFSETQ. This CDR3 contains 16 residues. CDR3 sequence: CASSSEQVVGSSPLHF. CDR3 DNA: TGCGCCAGCAGCTCAGAACAGGTTGTCGGATCCTCACCCCTCCACTTT.

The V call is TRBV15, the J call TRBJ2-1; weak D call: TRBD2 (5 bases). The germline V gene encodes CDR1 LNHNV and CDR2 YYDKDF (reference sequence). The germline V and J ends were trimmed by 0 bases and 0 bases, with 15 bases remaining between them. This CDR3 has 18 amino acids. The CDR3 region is CATSRDSPSGFSYNEQFF. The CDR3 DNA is TGTGCCACCAGCAGAGATTCCCCGAGCGGTTTCTCCTACAATGAGCAGTTCTTC.

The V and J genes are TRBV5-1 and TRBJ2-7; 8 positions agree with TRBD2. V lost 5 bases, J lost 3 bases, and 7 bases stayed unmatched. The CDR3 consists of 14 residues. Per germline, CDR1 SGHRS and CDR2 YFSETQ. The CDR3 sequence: CASSAGTRVYEQYF. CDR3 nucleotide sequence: TGCGCCAGCAGTGCCGGGACTAGAGTCTACGAGCAGTACTTC.

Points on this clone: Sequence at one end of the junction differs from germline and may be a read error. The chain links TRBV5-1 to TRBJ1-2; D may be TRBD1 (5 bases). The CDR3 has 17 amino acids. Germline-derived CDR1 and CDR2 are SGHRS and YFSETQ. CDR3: CASRLEAGWIWDYGYTF. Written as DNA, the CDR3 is TGCGCCAGCAGATTGGAGGCAGGGTGGATCTGGGACTATGGCTACACCTTC.

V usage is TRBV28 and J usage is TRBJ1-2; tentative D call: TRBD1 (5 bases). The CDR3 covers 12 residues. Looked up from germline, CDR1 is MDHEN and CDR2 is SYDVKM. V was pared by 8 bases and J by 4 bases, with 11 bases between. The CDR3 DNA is TGTGCCAGCCGACAGCAAAGCTATGGCTACACCTTC. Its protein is CASRQQSYGYTF.

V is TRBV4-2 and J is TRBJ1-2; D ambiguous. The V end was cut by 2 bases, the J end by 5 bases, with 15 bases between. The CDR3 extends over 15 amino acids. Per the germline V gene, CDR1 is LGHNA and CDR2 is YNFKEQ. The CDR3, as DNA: TGTGCCAGCAGCCAATCAGCGGCTGATGAGTATGGCTACACCTTC. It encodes CASSQSAADEYGYTF.

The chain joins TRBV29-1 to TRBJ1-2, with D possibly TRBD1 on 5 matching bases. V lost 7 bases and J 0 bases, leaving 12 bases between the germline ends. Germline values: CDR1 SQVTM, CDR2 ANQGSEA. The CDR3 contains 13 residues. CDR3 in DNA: TGCAGCGGGGGGGACGGAGCTAACTATGGCTACACCTTC. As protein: CSGGDGANYGYTF.

The CDR3 DNA follows: TGTGCCAGCAGCCCACGGACAGGGGTCTCACCCCTCCACTTT. This gives the protein CASSPRTGVSPLHF. This chain joins TRBV7-9 and TRBJ1-6, with TRBD1 identical over 9 bases. The CDR3 spans 14 residues. Trimming took 5 bases from V and 10 from J; bases not matched to a gene: 6. The germline V gene has CDR1 SEHNR and CDR2 FQNEAQ (reference sequence).

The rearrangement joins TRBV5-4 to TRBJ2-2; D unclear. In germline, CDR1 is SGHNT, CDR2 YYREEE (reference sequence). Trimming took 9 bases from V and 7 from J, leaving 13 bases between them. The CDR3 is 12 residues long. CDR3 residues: CANNLAGGELFF. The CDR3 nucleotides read TGTGCCAACAACCTGGCTGGCGGGGAGCTGTTTTTT.

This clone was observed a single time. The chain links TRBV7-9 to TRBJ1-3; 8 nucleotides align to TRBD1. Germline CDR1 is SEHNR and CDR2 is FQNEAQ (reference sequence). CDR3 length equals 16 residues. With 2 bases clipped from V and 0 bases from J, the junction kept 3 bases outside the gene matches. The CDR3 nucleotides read TGTGCCAGCAGCTTATGGGACAGGAGCTCTGGAAACACCATATATTTT. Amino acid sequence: CASSLWDRSSGNTIYF.

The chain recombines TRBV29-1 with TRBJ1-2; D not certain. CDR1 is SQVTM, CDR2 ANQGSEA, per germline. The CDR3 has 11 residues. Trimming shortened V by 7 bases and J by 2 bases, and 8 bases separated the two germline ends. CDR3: CSAEGNYGYTF. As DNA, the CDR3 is TGCAGCGCCGAGGGAAACTATGGCTACACCTTC.

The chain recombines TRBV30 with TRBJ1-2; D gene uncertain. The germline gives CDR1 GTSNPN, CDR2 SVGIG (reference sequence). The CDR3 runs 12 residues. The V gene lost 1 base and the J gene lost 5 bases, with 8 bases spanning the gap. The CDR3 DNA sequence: TGTGCCTGGAGTGGGATAGCTTATGGCTACACCTTC. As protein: CAWSGIAYGYTF. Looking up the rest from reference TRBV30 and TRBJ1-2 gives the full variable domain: SQTIHQWPATLVQPVGSPLSLECTVEGTSNPNLYWYRQAAGRGLQLLFYSVGIGQISSEVPQNLSASRPQDRQFILSSKKLLLSDSGFYLCAWSGIAYGYTFGSGTRLTVV.

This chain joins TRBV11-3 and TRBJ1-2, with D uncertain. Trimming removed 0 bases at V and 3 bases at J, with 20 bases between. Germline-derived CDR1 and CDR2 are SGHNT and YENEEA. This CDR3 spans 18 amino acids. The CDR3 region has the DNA TGTGCCAGCAGCTTAGAAGGGAGAGGCCACGGGAATGACTATGGCTACACCTTC. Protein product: CASSLEGRGHGNDYGYTF.

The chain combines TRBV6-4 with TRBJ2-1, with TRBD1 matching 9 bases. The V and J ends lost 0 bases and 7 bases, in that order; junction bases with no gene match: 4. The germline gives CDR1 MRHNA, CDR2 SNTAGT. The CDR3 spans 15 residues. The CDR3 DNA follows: TGTGCCAGCAGTGACTCGACAGACAGGGGGAATGAGCAGTTCTTC. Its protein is CASSDSTDRGNEQFF.

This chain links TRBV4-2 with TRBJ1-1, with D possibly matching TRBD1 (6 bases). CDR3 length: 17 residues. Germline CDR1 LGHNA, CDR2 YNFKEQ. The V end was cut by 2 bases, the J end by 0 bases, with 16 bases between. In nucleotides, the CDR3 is TGTGCCAGCAGCCAATCGATGGGGAGGGGGATGAACACTGAAGCTTTCTTT. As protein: CASSQSMGRGMNTEAFF.

The CDR3 DNA reads TGTGCCAGCAAGCTACAGGGGGCGCGGCACTATGGCTACACCTTC. It yields the protein CASKLQGARHYGYTF. This sequence joins TRBV5-6 and TRBJ1-2; 9 bases fit TRBD1. Trimming at V came to 6 bases and at J to 3 bases, leaving 9 bases not matched to a gene. This CDR3 has 15 amino acids. The germline V gene encodes CDR1 SGHDT and CDR2 YYEEEE.

CDR3 sequence: CASSATGTLINTEAFF. The CDR3 bases are TGTGCCAGCAGCGCCACAGGCACCCTTATCAACACTGAAGCTTTCTTT. The genes are TRBV9 and TRBJ1-1; maybe TRBD1 (5 bases). The CDR3 covers 16 residues. Between the trimmed V and J ends, which lost 3 bases and 2 bases, there was a span of 17 bases. The V gene's germline CDR1 is SGDLS and CDR2 YYNGEE.

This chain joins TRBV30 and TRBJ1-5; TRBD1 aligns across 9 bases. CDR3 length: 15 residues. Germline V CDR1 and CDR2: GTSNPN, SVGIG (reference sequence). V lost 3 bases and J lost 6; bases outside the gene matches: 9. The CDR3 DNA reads TGTGCCTGGAGGACCTCTACAGGGGGCAGTCAGCCCCAGCATTTT. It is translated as CAWRTSTGGSQPQHF.

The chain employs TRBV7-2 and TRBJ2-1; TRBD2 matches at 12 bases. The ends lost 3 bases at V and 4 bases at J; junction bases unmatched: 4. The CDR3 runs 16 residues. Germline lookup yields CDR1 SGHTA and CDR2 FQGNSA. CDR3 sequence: CASSFRTSGIYNEQFF. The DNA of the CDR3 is TGTGCCAGCAGCTTCCGGACTAGCGGGATATACAATGAGCAGTTCTTC. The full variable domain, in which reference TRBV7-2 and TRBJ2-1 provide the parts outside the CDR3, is GAGVSQSPSNKVTEKGKDVELRCDPISGHTALYWYRQSLGQGLEFLIYFQGNSAPDKSGLPSDRFSAERTGGSVSTLTIQRTQQEDSAVYLCASSFRTSGIYNEQFFGPGTRLTVL.

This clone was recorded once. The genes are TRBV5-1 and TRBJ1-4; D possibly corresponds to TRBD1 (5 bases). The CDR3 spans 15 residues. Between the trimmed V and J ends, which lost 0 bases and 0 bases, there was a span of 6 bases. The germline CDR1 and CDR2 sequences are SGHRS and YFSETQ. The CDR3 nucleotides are TGCGCCAGCAGCTTGGAGACAGCAACTAATGAAAAACTGTTTTTT. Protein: CASSLETATNEKLFF.

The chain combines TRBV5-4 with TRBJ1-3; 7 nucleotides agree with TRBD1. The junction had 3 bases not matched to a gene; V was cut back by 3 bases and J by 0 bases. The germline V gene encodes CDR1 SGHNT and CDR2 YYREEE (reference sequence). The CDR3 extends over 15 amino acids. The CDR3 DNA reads TGTGCCAGCAGCTCCGGGACAGCCTCTGGAAACACCATATATTTT. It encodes CASSSGTASGNTIYF.